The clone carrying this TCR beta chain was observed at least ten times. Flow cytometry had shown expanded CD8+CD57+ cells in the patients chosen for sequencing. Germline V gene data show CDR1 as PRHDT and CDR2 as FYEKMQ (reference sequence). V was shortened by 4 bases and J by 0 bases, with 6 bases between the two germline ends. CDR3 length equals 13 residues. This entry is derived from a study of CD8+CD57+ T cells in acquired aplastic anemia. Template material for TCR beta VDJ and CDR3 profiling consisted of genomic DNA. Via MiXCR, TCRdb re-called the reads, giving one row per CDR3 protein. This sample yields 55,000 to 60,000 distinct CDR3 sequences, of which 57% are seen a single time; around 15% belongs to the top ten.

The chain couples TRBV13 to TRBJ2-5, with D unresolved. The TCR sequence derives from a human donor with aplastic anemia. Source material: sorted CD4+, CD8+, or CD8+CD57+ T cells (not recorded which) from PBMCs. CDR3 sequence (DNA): TGTGCCAGCAGCTGGACGGACCAAGAGACCCAGTACTTC. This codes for CASSWTDQETQYF.